Below are 31 T cell receptor beta chains sequenced from a single sample in a study of response to subunit inactivated influenza vaccine. Using its own MiXCR run on the RT-PCR reads, TCRdb lists one record per CDR3 protein. The data show about 520,000 distinct CDR3 sequences, with under 8.5% seen just once and over 10% held by the top ten. The material sequenced was PBMCs from blood, taken 23 months after vaccination. The source of these receptors is a man aged 45-69 years who received an inactivated influenza vaccine.

This clonotype was recorded at least ten times. The DNA of the CDR3 is TGCAGTGCTAGAGGAACTAAGGGACAGGGGGCCAGTTGGAACTATGGCTACACCTTC. Its translation: CSARGTKGQGASWNYGYTF. V is TRBV20-1 and J is TRBJ1-2, with TRBD1 matching over 12 bases. Germline V gene sequence: CDR1 DFQATT, CDR2 SNEGSKA (reference sequence). CDR3 length: 19 residues. J was trimmed by 2 bases and V by 1 base; bases with no gene match: 14.

This clonotype occurred a few times. The rearrangement uses TRBV4-2 and TRBJ2-5; 10 nucleotides line up with TRBD2. Unmatched junction bases numbered 5, after V lost 1 base and J lost 3 bases. Germline loops: CDR1 LGHNA, CDR2 YNFKEQ. The CDR3 has 16 residues. As DNA, the CDR3 is TGTGCCAGCAGCCAAGCTGCAGGGACTAGCGAAGAGACCCAGTACTTC. Translation: CASSQAAGTSEETQYF.

V usage is TRBV12-3 or TRBV12-4 and J usage is TRBJ1-5, with 10 bases aligning to TRBD1. This CDR3 region has 14 residues. The junction had 6 bases not matched to a gene; V was cut back by 6 bases and J by 7 bases. This CDR3 is CASRGTGAGQPQHF. The CDR3 region has the DNA TGTGCCAGCAGAGGGACAGGGGCTGGGCAGCCCCAGCATTTT.

This clonotype was seen only a few times. This chain joins TRBV12-3 or TRBV12-4 and TRBJ1-5; D is unclear. The length of the CDR3 is 13 residues. V was trimmed by 6 bases and J by 3 bases, leaving 9 bases between them. The CDR3 loop is CASRADYNQPQHF. The CDR3 DNA reads TGTGCCAGCAGGGCAGACTACAATCAGCCCCAGCATTTT.

The J gene is TRBJ2-3, the V gene TRBV30; D is uncertain. Germline CDR1 GTSNPN, CDR2 SVGIG (reference sequence). Trimming left V 5 bases short and J 0 bases short, with 12 bases between. CDR3 length equals 14 residues. CDR3 in amino acids: CAWATDQSTDTQYF. CDR3 bases: TGTGCCTGGGCGACTGACCAAAGCACAGATACGCAGTATTTT.

V usage is TRBV3-1 and J usage is TRBJ2-3, with D perhaps TRBD2 (6 bases). This CDR3 is built from 17 residues. V lost 0 bases and J lost 1, with 14 bases in between. Germline CDR1 is LGHDT and CDR2 is YNNKEL (reference sequence). Here the CDR3 reads CASSQDLRRGGTDTQYF. DNA for the CDR3: TGTGCCAGCAGCCAAGATCTTAGGCGGGGTGGCACAGATACGCAGTATTTT.

This clonotype appeared many times. The rearrangement uses TRBV12-3 or TRBV12-4 and TRBJ1-5, with a weak D call TRBD1 (5 bases). V was shortened by 4 bases and J by 4 bases, with 5 bases between the two germline ends. The CDR3 covers 12 residues. The CDR3 protein is CASSWGNQPQHF. In nucleotides, the CDR3 is TGTGCCAGCAGTTGGGGGAATCAGCCCCAGCATTTT.

This clonotype has ten or more counts. The chain recombines TRBV7-9 with TRBJ2-5; no firm D call. Germline CDR1 is SEHNR and CDR2 is FQNEAQ (reference sequence). With 5 bases removed from V and 1 base from J, the gap between germline ends came to 5 bases. This CDR3 region has 12 residues. Written as DNA, the CDR3 is TGTGCCAGCAGCCTCCCCCAAGAGACCCAGTACTTC. Protein sequence: CASSLPQETQYF. Looking up the rest from reference TRBV7-9 and TRBJ2-5 gives the full variable domain: DTGVSQNPRHKITKRGQNVTFRCDPISEHNRLYWYRQTLGQGPEFLTYFQNEAQLEKSRLLSDRFSAERPKGSFSTLEIQRTEQGDSAMYLCASSLPQETQYFGPGTRLLVL.

V and J are TRBV3-1 and TRBJ2-1; D ambiguous. The CDR3 has 12 residues. V gave up 2 bases and J gave up 10 bases, with 9 bases separating them. Germline loops: CDR1 LGHDT, CDR2 YNNKEL (reference sequence). DNA of the CDR3: TGTGCCAGCAGCCAAACAACGTCCGAGCAGTTCTTC. It encodes CASSQTTSEQFF.

The chain couples TRBV30 to TRBJ1-3, with no clear D. The CDR3 runs 14 residues. CDR1 is GTSNPN, CDR2 SVGIG, per germline (reference sequence). With 0 bases removed from V and 5 bases from J, the gap between germline ends came to 11 bases. The CDR3 region has the DNA TGTGCCTGGAGTGTACTGGGGTATCGAAACACCATATATTTT. Residues: CAWSVLGYRNTIYF.

The J gene is TRBJ2-3, the V gene TRBV30, with D uncertain. There are 11 residues in the CDR3. Germline-derived CDR1 and CDR2 are GTSNPN and SVGIG (reference sequence). Trimming pared 5 bases from V and 6 bases from J, leaving 9 bases between. CDR3 bases: TGTGCCTGGGTTAGAGGTGATACGCAGTATTTT. This sequence encodes CAWVRGDTQYF. The complete variable domain, with remaining parts taken from reference TRBV30 and TRBJ2-3, reads SQTIHQWPATLVQPVGSPLSLECTVEGTSNPNLYWYRQAAGRGLQLLFYSVGIGQISSEVPQNLSASRPQDRQFILSSKKLLLSDSGFYLCAWVRGDTQYFGPGTRLTVL.

This clonotype was counted many times. The rearrangement joins TRBV6-1 to TRBJ1-2, with 9 bases fitting TRBD1. After removal of 6 bases from V and 8 bases from J, the junction contained 13 bases not matched to a gene. Per germline, CDR1 MNHNS and CDR2 SASEGT. This CDR3 has 15 amino acids. For the CDR3, the DNA is TGTGCCAGCAGAACCGGGACAGGGAAAGCGCTCGGCTACACCTTC. Its protein product is CASRTGTGKALGYTF.

At least ten counts were recorded for this clonotype. The chain is built from TRBV10-3 and TRBJ1-1, with TRBD1 as a possible D gene (6 bases). This CDR3 is built from 16 residues. Trimming stripped 2 bases from V and 5 bases from J, with 18 bases between. CDR1 ENHRY and CDR2 SYGVKD come from the germline V gene. This CDR3 is CAISEEIGGAGTEAFF. For the CDR3, the DNA is TGTGCCATCAGTGAGGAGATCGGGGGCGCGGGGACTGAAGCTTTCTTT.

The chain combines TRBV20-1 with TRBJ1-1, with 8 bases matching TRBD1. The germline V gene encodes CDR1 DFQATT and CDR2 SNEGSKA (reference sequence). The CDR3 sequence is 16 residues long. J gave up 1 base and V 4 bases, and 11 bases lay outside the gene matches. The CDR3 loop reads CSATRDRSIWNTEAFF. CDR3 nucleotides: TGCAGTGCTACCCGGGACAGGTCTATATGGAACACTGAAGCTTTCTTT.

This clonotype was seen ten or more times. The gene calls are TRBV7-3 and TRBJ2-1, with 10 bases matching TRBD2. There are 17 residues in the CDR3. CDR1 is SGHTA, CDR2 FQGTGA, per germline. The J segment lost 5 bases and the V segment lost 0 bases, leaving 7 bases of the junction unmatched. The CDR3 DNA follows: TGTGCCAGCAGCTTAACGACCACTAGCGGGACCCACAATGAGCAGTTCTTC. It codes for CASSLTTTSGTHNEQFF.

This clonotype was seen more than once but under ten times. The V gene is TRBV24-1, the J gene TRBJ2-1, with D possibly being TRBD2 (5 bases). Germline V gene lookup returns CDR1 KGHDR and CDR2 SFDVKD. The CDR3 sequence is 16 residues long. The V gene lost 4 bases and the J gene lost 3 bases, with 15 bases spanning the gap. In DNA, the CDR3 is TGTGCCACCAGTGACCCGTTGGACTCTAACTACAATGAGCAGTTCTTC. Translating gives CATSDPLDSNYNEQFF.

The genes are TRBV10-3 and TRBJ1-3; tentatively, D is TRBD1 (5 bases). This CDR3 contains 13 residues. The V end was cut by 4 bases, the J end by 3 bases, with 7 bases between. CDR1 and CDR2 from the germline V gene are ENHRY and SYGVKD. The CDR3: CAISVGGGNTIYF. CDR3 coding DNA: TGTGCCATCAGTGTTGGGGGTGGAAACACCATATATTTT.

This clonotype has only a few counts. V and J are TRBV28 and TRBJ1-5, with TRBD1 identical over 9 bases. CDR3 size: 19 residues. With 5 bases clipped from V and 0 bases from J, the junction kept 14 bases outside the gene matches. The germline CDR1 and CDR2 sequences are MDHEN and SYDVKM. CDR3 in DNA: TGTGCCAGCAGTCTAATAGGGGGACAGGGACTAAATAGCAATCAGCCCCAGCATTTT. As protein: CASSLIGGQGLNSNQPQHF.

This clonotype has at least ten counts. The V call is TRBV24-1, the J call TRBJ2-2, with D uncertain. Trimming took 6 bases from V and 2 from J, leaving 3 bases between them. Germline V lookup: CDR1 KGHDR, CDR2 SFDVKD. CDR3 size: 12 residues. CDR3 protein: CATSTNTGELFF. The CDR3, as DNA: TGTGCCACCAGTACAAACACCGGGGAGCTGTTTTTT.

This clonotype turned up a few times. The V and J genes are TRBV10-3 and TRBJ2-7; 8 bases line up with TRBD1. The junction had 5 bases not matched to a gene; V was cut back by 5 bases and J by 5 bases. This CDR3 has 13 amino acids. Germline V CDR1 and CDR2: ENHRY, SYGVKD. CDR3 sequence (DNA): TGTGCCATCAGTCCGACAGGGGTGGACGAGCAGTACTTC. It translates to CAISPTGVDEQYF.

V gene TRBV18 combines with J gene TRBJ2-5; 10 bases map to TRBD1. The CDR3 contains 16 residues. The trim removed 6 bases at V and 2 bases at J, leaving 9 bases unmatched. The germline gives CDR1 KGHSH, CDR2 LQKENI. DNA of the CDR3: TGTGCCAGCTCTACCAGGGACAGGGGACTTCAAGAGACCCAGTACTTC. It yields the protein CASSTRDRGLQETQYF.

This clonotype was found many times. J is TRBJ2-1 and V is TRBV7-9, with D tentatively TRBD2 (7 bases). Germline V gene lookup returns CDR1 SEHNR and CDR2 FQNEAQ (reference sequence). This CDR3 comprises 14 residues. V was shortened by 0 bases and J by 5 bases, with 8 bases between the two germline ends. This CDR3 is CASSLAGGHNEQFF. CDR3 DNA: TGTGCCAGCAGCTTAGCGGGGGGGCACAATGAGCAGTTCTTC.

The chain joins TRBV7-2 to TRBJ2-7, with TRBD1 matching over 7 bases. The CDR3 loop spans 14 amino acids. Germline assignment: CDR1 SGHTA and CDR2 FQGNSA. V lost 5 bases to trimming and J lost 2 bases; unmatched junction nucleotides: 6. Written as DNA, the CDR3 is TGTGCCAGCAGCCCAGACAGGGCAGCCTACGAGCAGTACTTC. This encodes CASSPDRAAYEQYF.

Ten or more counts support this clonotype. This chain connects TRBV12-3 or TRBV12-4 to TRBJ1-1; possibly TRBD1 for D (5 bases). The CDR3 contains 15 residues. The V end lost 0 bases, the J end lost 1 base, and 9 bases lay between the germline ends. CDR3 bases: TGTGCCAGCAGTTTAGCGCAGGGTGGGAACACTGAAGCTTTCTTT. This encodes CASSLAQGGNTEAFF.

This clonotype was picked up many times. The chain is built from TRBV4-3 and TRBJ1-6; 7 nucleotides match TRBD1. The junction had 3 bases not matched to a gene; V was cut back by 4 bases and J by 6 bases. The CDR3 is made up of 14 amino acids. Germline assignment: CDR1 LGHNA and CDR2 YSLEER. DNA for the CDR3: TGCGCCAGCAGCCCACGACAGGGTAATTCACCCCTCCACTTT. As protein: CASSPRQGNSPLHF.

The chain combines TRBV2 with TRBJ2-5; D not resolved. With 5 bases removed from V and 5 bases from J, the gap between germline ends came to 12 bases. Germline V gene lookup returns CDR1 SNHLY and CDR2 FYNNEI. There are 13 residues in the CDR3. The CDR3 DNA follows: TGTGCCAGCAGTATTGGGCCGGAGGAGACCCAGTACTTC. It encodes CASSIGPEETQYF.

The CDR3 DNA reads TGCAGTGCTCGAGGACTATACTTCACAGATACGCAGTATTTT. Its protein product is CSARGLYFTDTQYF. The chain employs TRBV20-1 and TRBJ2-3, with a weak D call TRBD2 (6 bases). Trimming pared 5 bases from V and 2 bases from J, leaving 14 bases between. Germline V gene sequence: CDR1 DFQATT, CDR2 SNEGSKA (reference sequence). This CDR3 has 14 residues.

The chain joins TRBV7-9 to TRBJ1-6; a possible D gene is TRBD1 (5 bases). The CDR3 length is 17 residues. Germline V gene sequence: CDR1 SEHNR, CDR2 FQNEAQ (reference sequence). V lost 5 bases and J 4 bases, leaving 18 bases between the germline ends. CDR3: CASSAYPQTEYNSPLHF. DNA for the CDR3: TGTGCCAGCAGCGCCTACCCGCAGACAGAGTATAATTCACCCCTCCACTTT. The variable domain in full, with the rest retrieved from reference TRBV7-9 and TRBJ1-6, is DTGVSQNPRHKITKRGQNVTFRCDPISEHNRLYWYRQTLGQGPEFLTYFQNEAQLEKSRLLSDRFSAERPKGSFSTLEIQRTEQGDSAMYLCASSAYPQTEYNSPLHFGNGTRLTVT.

This clonotype came up many times. The chain is built from TRBV5-1 and TRBJ1-4; possible D gene TRBD1, 5 bases. The ends were cut back, 7 bases at V and 8 bases at J, with 18 bases in the middle. CDR1 SGHRS and CDR2 YFSETQ come from the germline V gene. This CDR3 is built from 14 residues. The CDR3 is CASADPGGDEKLFF. For the CDR3, the DNA is TGCGCCAGCGCCGACCCTGGAGGGGACGAAAAACTGTTTTTT.

This clonotype was counted a few times. The chain links TRBV5-1 to TRBJ1-2; D remains unclear. Germline V gene data show CDR1 as SGHRS and CDR2 as YFSETQ. This CDR3 contains 13 residues. V was pared by 0 bases and J by 6 bases, with 9 bases between. The CDR3 DNA reads TGCGCCAGCAGCTTGGCCTGGAGCCATGGCTACACCTTC. It encodes CASSLAWSHGYTF.

A few counts support this clonotype. The chain combines TRBV12-3 or TRBV12-4 with TRBJ1-4; D uncertain. The CDR3 spans 11 residues. The V gene lost 4 bases and the J gene lost 10 bases, with 7 bases spanning the gap. CDR3: CASSSPGKLFF. In DNA, the CDR3 is TGTGCCAGCAGTTCCCCGGGAAAACTGTTTTTT.